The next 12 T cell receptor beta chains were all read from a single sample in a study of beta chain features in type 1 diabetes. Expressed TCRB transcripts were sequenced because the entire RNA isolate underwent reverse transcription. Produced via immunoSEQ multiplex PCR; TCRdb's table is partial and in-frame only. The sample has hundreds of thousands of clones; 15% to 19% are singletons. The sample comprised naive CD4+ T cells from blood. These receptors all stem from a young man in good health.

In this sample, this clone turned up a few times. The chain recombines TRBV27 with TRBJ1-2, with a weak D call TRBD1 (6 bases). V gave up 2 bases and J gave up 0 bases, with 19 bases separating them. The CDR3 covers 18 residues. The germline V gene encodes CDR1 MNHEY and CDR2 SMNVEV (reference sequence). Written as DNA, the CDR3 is TGTGCCAGCAGTTTAGCCGGAACAACAGGGATGGCTAACTATGGCTACACCTTC. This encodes CASSLAGTTGMANYGYTF.

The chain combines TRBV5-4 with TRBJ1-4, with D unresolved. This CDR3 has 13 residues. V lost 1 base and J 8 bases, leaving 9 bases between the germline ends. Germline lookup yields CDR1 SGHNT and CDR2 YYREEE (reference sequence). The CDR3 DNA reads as TGTGCCAGCAGCTTGTTCCCAGGAGAAAAACTGTTTTTT. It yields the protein CASSLFPGEKLFF.

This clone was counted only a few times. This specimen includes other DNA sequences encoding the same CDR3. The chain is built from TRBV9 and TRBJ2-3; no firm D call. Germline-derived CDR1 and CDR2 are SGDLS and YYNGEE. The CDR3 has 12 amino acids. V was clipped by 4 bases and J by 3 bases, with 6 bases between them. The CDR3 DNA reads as TGTGCCAGCAGCCCAAGGACAGATACGCAGTATTTT. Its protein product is CASSPRTDTQYF.

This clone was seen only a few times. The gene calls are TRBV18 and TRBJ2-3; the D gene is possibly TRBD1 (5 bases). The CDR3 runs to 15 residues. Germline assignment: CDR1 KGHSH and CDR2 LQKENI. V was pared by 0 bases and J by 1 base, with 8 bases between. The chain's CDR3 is CASSPPGAGTDTQYF. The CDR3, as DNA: TGTGCCAGCTCACCACCAGGGGCTGGCACAGATACGCAGTATTTT.

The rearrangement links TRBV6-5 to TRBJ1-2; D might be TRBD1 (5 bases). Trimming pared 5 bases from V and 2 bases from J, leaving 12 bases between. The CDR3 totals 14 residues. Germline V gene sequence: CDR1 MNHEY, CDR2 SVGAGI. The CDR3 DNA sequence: TGTGCCAGCAGTCGGGCAGGGAGAAACTATGGCTACACCTTC. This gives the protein CASSRAGRNYGYTF.

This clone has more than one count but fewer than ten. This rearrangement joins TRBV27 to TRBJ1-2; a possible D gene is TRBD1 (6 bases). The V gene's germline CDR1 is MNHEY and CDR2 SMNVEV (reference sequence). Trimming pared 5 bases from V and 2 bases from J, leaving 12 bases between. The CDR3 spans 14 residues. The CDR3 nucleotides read TGTGCCAGCAGTAAAGCAGGGGACAACTATGGCTACACCTTC. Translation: CASSKAGDNYGYTF.

This CDR3 reads CASSREGETQYF. The CDR3 DNA reads as TGTGCCAGCAGCAGGGAGGGGGAGACCCAGTACTTC. This chain joins TRBV7-9 and TRBJ2-5; 7 nucleotides match TRBD2. CDR3 size: 12 residues. Germline CDR1 is SEHNR and CDR2 is FQNEAQ (reference sequence). The trim removed 5 bases at V and 5 bases at J, leaving 2 bases unmatched.

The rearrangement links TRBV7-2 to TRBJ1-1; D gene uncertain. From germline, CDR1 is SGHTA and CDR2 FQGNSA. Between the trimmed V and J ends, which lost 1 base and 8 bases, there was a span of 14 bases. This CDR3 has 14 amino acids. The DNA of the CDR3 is TGTGCCAGCAGCTTAGGTCGGGGTTCGGCAGAAGCTTTCTTT. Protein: CASSLGRGSAEAFF.

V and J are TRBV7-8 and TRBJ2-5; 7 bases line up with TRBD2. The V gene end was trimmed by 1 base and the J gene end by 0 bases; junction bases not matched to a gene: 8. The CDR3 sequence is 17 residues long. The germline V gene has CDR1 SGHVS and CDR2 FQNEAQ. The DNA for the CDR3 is TGTGCCAGCAGCTTAGGGTTTGGGAGGGGCGACCAAGAGACCCAGTACTTC. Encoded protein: CASSLGFGRGDQETQYF.

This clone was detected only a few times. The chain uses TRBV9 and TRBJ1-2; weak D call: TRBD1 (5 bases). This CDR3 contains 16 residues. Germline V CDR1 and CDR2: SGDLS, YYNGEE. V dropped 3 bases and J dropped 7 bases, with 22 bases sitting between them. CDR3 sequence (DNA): TGTGCCAGCAGCGCCCAAGTGCGGGGCGAAGGAAGTGGCTACACCTTC. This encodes CASSAQVRGEGSGYTF.

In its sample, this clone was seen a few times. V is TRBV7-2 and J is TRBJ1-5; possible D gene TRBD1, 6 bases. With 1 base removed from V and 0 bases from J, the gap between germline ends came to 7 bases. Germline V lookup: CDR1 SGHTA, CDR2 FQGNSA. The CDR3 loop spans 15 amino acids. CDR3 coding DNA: TGTGCCAGCAGCTTAGTGGGGGCTAGCAATCAGCCCCAGCATTTT. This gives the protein CASSLVGASNQPQHF. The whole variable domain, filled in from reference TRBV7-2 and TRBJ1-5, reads GAGVSQSPSNKVTEKGKDVELRCDPISGHTALYWYRQSLGQGLEFLIYFQGNSAPDKSGLPSDRFSAERTGGSVSTLTIQRTQQEDSAVYLCASSLVGASNQPQHFGDGTRLSIL.

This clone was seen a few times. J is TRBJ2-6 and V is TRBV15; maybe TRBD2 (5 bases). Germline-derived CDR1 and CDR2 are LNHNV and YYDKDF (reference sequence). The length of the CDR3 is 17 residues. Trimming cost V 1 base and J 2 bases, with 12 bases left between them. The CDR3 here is CATSRVQRVAGANVLTF. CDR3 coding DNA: TGTGCCACCAGCAGAGTCCAGAGGGTTGCTGGGGCCAACGTCCTGACTTTC.